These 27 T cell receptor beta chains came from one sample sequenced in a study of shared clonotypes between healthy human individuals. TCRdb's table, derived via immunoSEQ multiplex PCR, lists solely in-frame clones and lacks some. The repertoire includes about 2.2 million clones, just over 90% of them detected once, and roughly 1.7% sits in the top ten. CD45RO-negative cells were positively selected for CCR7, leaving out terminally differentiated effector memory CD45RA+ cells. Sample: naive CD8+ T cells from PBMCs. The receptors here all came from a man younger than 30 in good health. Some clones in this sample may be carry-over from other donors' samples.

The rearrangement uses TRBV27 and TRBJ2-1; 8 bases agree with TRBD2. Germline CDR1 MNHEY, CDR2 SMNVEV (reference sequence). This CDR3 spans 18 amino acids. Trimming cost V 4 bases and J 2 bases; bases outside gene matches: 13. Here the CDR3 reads CASSSYLNSGGTYNEQFF. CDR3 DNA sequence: TGTGCCAGCAGTTCCTACTTAAACTCGGGAGGGACCTACAATGAGCAGTTCTTC.

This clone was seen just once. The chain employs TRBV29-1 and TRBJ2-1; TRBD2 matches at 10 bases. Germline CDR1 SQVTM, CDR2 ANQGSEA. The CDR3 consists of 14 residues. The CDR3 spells CSSVTSGILNEQFF. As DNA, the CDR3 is TGCAGTTCAGTTACTAGCGGGATTTTAAACGAGCAGTTCTTC.

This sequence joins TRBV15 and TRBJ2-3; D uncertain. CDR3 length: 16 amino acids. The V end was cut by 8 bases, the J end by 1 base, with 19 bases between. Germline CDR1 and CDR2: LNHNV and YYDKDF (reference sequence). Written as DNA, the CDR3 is TGTGCCACCGGACCCATATCGCTCCTGGGCACAGATACGCAGTATTTT. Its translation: CATGPISLLGTDTQYF.

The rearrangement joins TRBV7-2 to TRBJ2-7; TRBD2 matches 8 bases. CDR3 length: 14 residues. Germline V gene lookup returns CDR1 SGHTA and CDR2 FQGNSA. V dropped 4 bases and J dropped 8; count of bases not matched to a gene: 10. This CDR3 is CASSYPGLDIQQYF. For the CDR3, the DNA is TGTGCCAGCAGCTACCCGGGACTAGACATACAGCAGTACTTC.

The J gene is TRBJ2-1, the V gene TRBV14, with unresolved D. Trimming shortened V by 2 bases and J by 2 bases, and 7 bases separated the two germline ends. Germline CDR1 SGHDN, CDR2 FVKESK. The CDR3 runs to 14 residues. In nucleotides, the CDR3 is TGTGCCAGCAGCCAATGGGCGACCTACAATGAGCAGTTCTTC. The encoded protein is CASSQWATYNEQFF.

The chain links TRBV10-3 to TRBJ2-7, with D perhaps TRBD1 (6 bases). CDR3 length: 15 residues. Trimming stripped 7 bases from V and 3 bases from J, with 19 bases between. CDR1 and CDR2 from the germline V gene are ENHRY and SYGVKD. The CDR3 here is CAITLQTGPGYEQYF. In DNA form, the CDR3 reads TGTGCCATCACCTTACAAACAGGGCCCGGCTACGAGCAGTACTTC.

The CDR3 spells CASSVVTGKTDTGELFF. The CDR3 region has the DNA TGTGCCAGCAGTGTAGTGACAGGGAAGACCGACACCGGGGAGCTGTTTTTT. The rearrangement joins TRBV25-1 to TRBJ2-2, with 7 bases identical to TRBD1. From germline, CDR1 is MGHDK and CDR2 SYGVNS. The CDR3 length is 17 residues. V dropped 4 bases and J dropped 3; count of bases not matched to a gene: 11.

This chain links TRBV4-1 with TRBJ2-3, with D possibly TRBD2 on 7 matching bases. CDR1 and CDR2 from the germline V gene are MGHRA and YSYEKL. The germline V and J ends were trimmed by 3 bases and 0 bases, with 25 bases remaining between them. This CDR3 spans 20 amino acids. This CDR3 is CASSQLAGQGGGPSTDTQYF. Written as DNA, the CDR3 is TGCGCCAGCAGCCAGTTAGCGGGCCAAGGGGGGGGACCCAGCACAGATACGCAGTATTTT.

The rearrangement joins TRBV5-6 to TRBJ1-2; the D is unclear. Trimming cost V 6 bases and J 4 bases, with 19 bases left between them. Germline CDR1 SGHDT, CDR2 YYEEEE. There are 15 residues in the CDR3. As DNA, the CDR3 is TGTGCCAGCACCTACGGACGGTACACTAGCTATGGCTACACCTTC. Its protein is CASTYGRYTSYGYTF. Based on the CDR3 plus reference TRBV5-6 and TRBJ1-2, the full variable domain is DAGVTQSPTHLIKTRGQQVTLRCSPKSGHDTVSWYQQALGQGPQFIFQYYEEEERQRGNFPDRFSGHQFPNYSSELNVNALLLGDSALYLCASTYGRYTSYGYTFGSGTRLTVV.

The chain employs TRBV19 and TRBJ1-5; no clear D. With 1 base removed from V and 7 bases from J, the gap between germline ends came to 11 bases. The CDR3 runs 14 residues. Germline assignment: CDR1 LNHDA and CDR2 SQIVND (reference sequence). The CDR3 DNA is TGTGCCAGTAGTATAGGAACGCTTTACCAGCCCCAGCATTTT. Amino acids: CASSIGTLYQPQHF.

The CDR3 DNA reads TGCGCCAGCAGGTATGCCGGGACTTTGAACACTGAAGCTTTCTTT. This gives the protein CASRYAGTLNTEAFF. The chain links TRBV4-1 to TRBJ1-1; D perhaps matches TRBD1 (5 bases). CDR1 and CDR2 from the germline V gene are MGHRA and YSYEKL. This CDR3 comprises 15 residues. V was trimmed by 6 bases and J by 0 bases, leaving 14 bases between them.

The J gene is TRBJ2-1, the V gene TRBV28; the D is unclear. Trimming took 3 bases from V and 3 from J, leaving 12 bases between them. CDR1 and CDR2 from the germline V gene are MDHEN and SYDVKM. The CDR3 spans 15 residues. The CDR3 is CASSLRVADYNEQFF. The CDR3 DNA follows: TGTGCCAGCAGTTTGCGAGTGGCGGACTACAATGAGCAGTTCTTC.

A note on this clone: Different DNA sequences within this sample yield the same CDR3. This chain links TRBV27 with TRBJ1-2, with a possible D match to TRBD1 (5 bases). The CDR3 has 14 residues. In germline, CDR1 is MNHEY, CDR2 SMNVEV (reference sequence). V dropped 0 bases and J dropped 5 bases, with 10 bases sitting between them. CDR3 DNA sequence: TGTGCCAGCAGTTTATCGGTCGGGGGGTATGGCTACACCTTC. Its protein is CASSLSVGGYGYTF.

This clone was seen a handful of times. CDR3 residues: CASSRRTAREQYF. CDR3 bases: TGTGCCAGCAGTCGTCGGACAGCCCGGGAGCAGTACTTC. V usage is TRBV27 and J usage is TRBJ2-7, with a tentative D call TRBD1 (6 bases). Trimming removed 5 bases from V and 7 bases from J, with 15 bases in between. The CDR3 has 13 residues. Germline V lookup: CDR1 MNHEY, CDR2 SMNVEV (reference sequence).

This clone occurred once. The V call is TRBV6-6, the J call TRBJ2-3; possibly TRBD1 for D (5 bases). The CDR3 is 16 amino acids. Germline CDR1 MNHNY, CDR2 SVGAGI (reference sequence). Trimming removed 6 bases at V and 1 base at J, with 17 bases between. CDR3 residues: CASSPQGVVGTDTQYF. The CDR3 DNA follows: TGTGCCAGCAGCCCCCAAGGGGTGGTGGGCACAGATACGCAGTATTTT.

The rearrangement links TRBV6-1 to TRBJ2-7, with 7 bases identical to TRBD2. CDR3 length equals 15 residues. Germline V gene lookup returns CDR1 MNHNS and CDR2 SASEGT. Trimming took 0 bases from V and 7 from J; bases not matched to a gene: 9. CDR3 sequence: CASSEARTGGAEQYF. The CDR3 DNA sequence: TGTGCCAGCAGTGAAGCACGGACGGGGGGTGCGGAGCAGTACTTC.

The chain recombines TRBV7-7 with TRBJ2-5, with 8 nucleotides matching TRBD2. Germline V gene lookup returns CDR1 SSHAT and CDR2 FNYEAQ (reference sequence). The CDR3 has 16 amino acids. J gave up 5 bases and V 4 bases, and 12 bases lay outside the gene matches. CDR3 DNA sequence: TGTGCCAGCAGCTCTGATCGGCTAGCGGGTGCGGAGACCCAGTACTTC. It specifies CASSSDRLAGAETQYF.

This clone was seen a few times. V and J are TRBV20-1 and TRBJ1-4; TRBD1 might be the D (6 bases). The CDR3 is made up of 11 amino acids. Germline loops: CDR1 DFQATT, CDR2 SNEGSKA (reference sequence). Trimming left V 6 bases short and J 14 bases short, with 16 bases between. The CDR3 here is CSATRDNRLFF. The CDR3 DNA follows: TGCAGTGCCACCCGGGACAACAGGCTGTTTTTT.

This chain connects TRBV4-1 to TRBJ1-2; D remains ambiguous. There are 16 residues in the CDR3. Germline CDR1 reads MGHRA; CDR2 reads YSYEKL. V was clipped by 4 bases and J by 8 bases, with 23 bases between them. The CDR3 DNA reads TGCGCCAGCAGCCGTCACGACGGAGGAATGGCGGAAGGCTACACCTTC. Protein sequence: CASSRHDGGMAEGYTF.

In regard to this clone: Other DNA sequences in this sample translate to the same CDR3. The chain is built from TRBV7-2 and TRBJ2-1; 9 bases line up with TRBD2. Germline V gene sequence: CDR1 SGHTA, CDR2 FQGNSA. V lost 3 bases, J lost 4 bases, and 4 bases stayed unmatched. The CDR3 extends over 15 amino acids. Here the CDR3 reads CASSFTSGSYNEQFF. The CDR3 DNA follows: TGTGCCAGCAGCTTTACTAGCGGGTCTTACAATGAGCAGTTCTTC.

The CDR3 DNA sequence: TGTGCCAGCAGCTTAGTGACAGGGGACCACGAGCAGTACTTC. Protein product: CASSLVTGDHEQYF. J is TRBJ2-7 and V is TRBV7-9; 8 bases agree with TRBD1. Germline loops: CDR1 SEHNR, CDR2 FQNEAQ (reference sequence). V trimming: 1 base; J trimming: 5 bases; junction bases outside the gene matches: 4. The CDR3 consists of 14 residues.

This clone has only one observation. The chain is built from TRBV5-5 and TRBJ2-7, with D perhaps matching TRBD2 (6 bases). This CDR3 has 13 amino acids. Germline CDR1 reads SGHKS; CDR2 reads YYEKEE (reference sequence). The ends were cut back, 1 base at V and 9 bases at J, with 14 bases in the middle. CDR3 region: CASSLNILAWQYF. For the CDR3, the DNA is TGTGCCAGCAGCTTGAACATACTAGCATGGCAGTACTTC. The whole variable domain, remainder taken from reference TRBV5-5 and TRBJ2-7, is DAGVTQSPTHLIKTRGQQVTLRCSPISGHKSVSWYQQVLGQGPQFIFQYYEKEERGRGNFPDRFSARQFPNYSSELNVNALLLGDSALYLCASSLNILAWQYFGPGTRLTVT.

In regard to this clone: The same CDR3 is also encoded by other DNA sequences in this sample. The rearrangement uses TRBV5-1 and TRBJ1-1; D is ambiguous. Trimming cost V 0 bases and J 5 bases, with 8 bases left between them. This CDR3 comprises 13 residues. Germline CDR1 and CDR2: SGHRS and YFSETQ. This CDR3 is CASSLEVGTEAFF. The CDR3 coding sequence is TGCGCCAGCAGCTTGGAGGTAGGGACTGAAGCTTTCTTT. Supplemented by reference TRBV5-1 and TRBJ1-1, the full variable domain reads KAGVTQTPRYLIKTRGQQVTLSCSPISGHRSVSWYQQTPGQGLQFLFEYFSETQRNKGNFPGRFSGRQFSNSRSEMNVSTLELGDSALYLCASSLEVGTEAFFGQGTRLTVV.

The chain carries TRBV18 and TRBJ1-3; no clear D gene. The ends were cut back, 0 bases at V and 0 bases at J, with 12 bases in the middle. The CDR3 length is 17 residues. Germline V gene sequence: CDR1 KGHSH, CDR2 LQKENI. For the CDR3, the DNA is TGTGCCAGCTCACCACCCCTAACCCAACCCTCTGGAAACACCATATATTTT. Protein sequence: CASSPPLTQPSGNTIYF.

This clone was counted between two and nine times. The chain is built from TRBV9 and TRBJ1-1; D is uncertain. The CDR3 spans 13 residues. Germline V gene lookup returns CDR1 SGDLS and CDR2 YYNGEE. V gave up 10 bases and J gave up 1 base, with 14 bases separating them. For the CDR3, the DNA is TGTGCCGCCTCCACCGCGGAGAACACTGAAGCTTTCTTT. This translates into CAASTAENTEAFF.

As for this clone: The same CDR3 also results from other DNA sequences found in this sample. This CDR3 is CASSVGTGDEKLFF. Written as DNA, the CDR3 is TGTGCCAGCAGCGTAGGGACAGGGGATGAAAAACTGTTTTTT. V gene TRBV9 combines with J gene TRBJ1-4; 9 nucleotides align to TRBD1. Germline V lookup: CDR1 SGDLS, CDR2 YYNGEE. The trim removed 0 bases at V and 6 bases at J, leaving 0 bases unmatched. This CDR3 has 14 amino acids.

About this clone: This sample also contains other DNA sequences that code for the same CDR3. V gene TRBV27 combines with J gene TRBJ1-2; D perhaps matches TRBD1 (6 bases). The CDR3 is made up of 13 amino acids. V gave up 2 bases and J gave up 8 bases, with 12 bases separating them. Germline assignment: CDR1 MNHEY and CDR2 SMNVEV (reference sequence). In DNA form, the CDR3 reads TGTGCCAGCAGTTTAGGTACAGGGTGGGGCTACACCTTC. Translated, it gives CASSLGTGWGYTF.